This T cell receptor (beta chain) was identified during a study of tumor-infiltrating lymphocytes in oesophageal squamous cell carcinoma. TCRdb reprocessed the PCR reads with MiXCR, giving one entry per CDR3 protein. The sample comprises about 17,000 distinct CDR3 sequences, about 50% of which are singletons, and around 20% rests with the top ten. This clonotype was observed at least ten times. V trimming: 5 bases; J trimming: 4 bases; junction bases outside the gene matches: 2. The CDR3 is 13 residues long. The germline CDR1 and CDR2 sequences are MNHNS and SASEGT. The clonotype originates from a male donor with esophageal squamous cell carcinoma. The sequencing input was esophageal tumor tissue. The rearrangement joins TRBV6-1 to TRBJ1-1, with TRBD1 identical over 9 bases. The CDR3 loop is CASSTTGGTEAFF. CDR3 nucleotide sequence: TGTGCCAGCAGTACGACAGGGGGCACTGAAGCTTTCTTT.